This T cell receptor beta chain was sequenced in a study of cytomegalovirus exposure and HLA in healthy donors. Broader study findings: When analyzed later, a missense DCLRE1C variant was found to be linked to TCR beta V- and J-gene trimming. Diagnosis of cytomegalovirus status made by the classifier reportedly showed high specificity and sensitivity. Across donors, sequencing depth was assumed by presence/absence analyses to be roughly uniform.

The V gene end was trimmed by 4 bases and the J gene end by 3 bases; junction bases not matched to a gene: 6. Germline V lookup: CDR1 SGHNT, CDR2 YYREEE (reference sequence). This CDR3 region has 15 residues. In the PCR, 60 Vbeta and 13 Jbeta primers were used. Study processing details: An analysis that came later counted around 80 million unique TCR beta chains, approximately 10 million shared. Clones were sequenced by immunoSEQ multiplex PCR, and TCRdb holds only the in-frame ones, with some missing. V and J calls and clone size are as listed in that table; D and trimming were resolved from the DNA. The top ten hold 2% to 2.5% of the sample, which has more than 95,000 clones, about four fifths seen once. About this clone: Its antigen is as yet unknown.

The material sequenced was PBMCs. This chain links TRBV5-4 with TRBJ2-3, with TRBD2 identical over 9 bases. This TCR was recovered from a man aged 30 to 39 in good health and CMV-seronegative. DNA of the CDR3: TGTGCCAGCAGCCAGGGACTAGCCGCGACAGATACGCAGTATTTT. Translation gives CASSQGLAATDTQYF.